This TCR beta chain was recovered during a study of beta chain features in type 1 diabetes (dated by TCRdb to the late 2010s). A note on the overall study: Mean age, gender distribution, total cell number and subset yield were not different between patients and healthy donors. A total of 85 million to 110 million sorted cells were examined across all samples, and RNA yield correlated strongly with the number of cells per subset. The study compared TCRB repertoires of sorted circulating CD4+ T cell subsets between recently diagnosed type 1 diabetes patients and matched healthy donors. Regulatory and stem cell-like memory subsets were isolated from only 8 patients and roughly 8 healthy donors, whereas naive and central memory subsets came from all 28 donors.

Regarding this clone: No antigen is known for it. Nothing much larger sits one base from this clone, and base qualities are not available.

All of the isolated RNA was reverse transcribed with the High Capacity cDNA Reverse Transcription Kit, so expressed TCRB transcripts were sequenced. Deep immunoSEQ sequencing was applied to naive, central memory and regulatory T cell samples, giving an average of around 4 million total reads per sample. After sorted cells were lysed in RLT buffer, RNA was extracted with DNase-treated RNeasy Micro or Mini kits, with the choice depending on cell number. To prevent cross-contamination, every cell subset was processed on its own, while patient and healthy donor samples were processed together. Using the immunoSEQ multiplex PCR, TCRB sequences were amplified from cDNA into 87-bp fragments spanning the CDR3 region. Amplicons were sequenced on the Illumina HiSeq platform. As for the authors' bioinformatics: PCR bias was corrected computationally using synthetic template baselines, and reads within Hamming distance 2 were collapsed, with unmergeable singletons discarded. Reads were aligned against IMGT so that V, D and J genes, CDR3 length and insertions or deletions at six rearrangement sites could be assigned. Clonotype counts were normalized to sorted cell number within each subset before computing true diversity and Gini coefficients with the tcR R package. The overlap coefficient, calculated on TCRB nucleotide sequences, was used to measure repertoire sharing. Out-of-frame TCRB sequences from naive cells were analyzed as a proxy for the pre-selection repertoire. TCRdb mirrors the immuneACCESS table, restricted to in-frame sequences. Some clones are absent from its copies; in checked studies, under half trace to an unresolved V gene, and the reason for the others is unknown. D and trimming come from the DNA, and the V and J calls and clone size come from that table. This sample has about 900,000 clones in its table, and roughly a sixth of those were observed once. The ten most abundant clones make up around 0.02% of the sample.

From each donor, a single peripheral blood sample of about 116 mL on average was drawn into heparinised tubes. Naive, central memory, regulatory and stem cell-like memory CD4+ T cells were sorted on a BD FACSAria II using a panel including CD45RO, CCR7, CD25, CD127, CD95 and CD27. Purity was above 95% for every sorted population. PBMCs were isolated immediately by Lymphoprep density gradient centrifugation and stained directly without culture. So that batch effects would be minimized, each experiment stained and sorted samples in pairs, pairing one healthy donor with one patient. Study-wide conclusions, independent of this receptor: PCR may preferentially amplify shorter templates, but because patient and control samples were amplified and corrected together, any resulting skew would affect both groups equally. Fewer insertions and more nucleotide deletions at VDJ recombination sites were observed in patients with type 1 diabetes, implying thymic rearrangement abnormalities. Because small numbers of individuals were included in the HLA sub-analyses, any influence of HLA type on TCRB rearrangement was left unresolved. Because cDNA rather than genomic DNA was sequenced, highly expressing activated cells could have been over-represented, although no difference in activation and CD3 levels was found between groups. In all four CD4+ subsets, TCRB CDR3 length was moderately but significantly shorter in type 1 diabetes patients. Naive, central memory and regulatory TCRB repertoires appeared to be more alike among patients than among healthy donors.

Sequences LNHNV (CDR1) and YYDKDF (CDR2) are obtained from the germline V gene (reference sequence). The CDR3 starts with the cysteine, ends with the phenylalanine, and has 13 residues. Only the CDR3 DNA stays, 39 bases, in frame from base 1. Sequenced material: naive CD4+ T cells from blood. The sample's cell subset or site label, in plain terms: true naive CD4+ T cells. The TCR comes from a woman between 18 and 29 years old in good health. The chain is encoded by TRBV15 joined to TRBJ2-5, with a tentative D gene TRBD1 over 5 matching bases. The assigned J gene may be wrong: the sequence end matches TRBJ2-7 better. The CDR3 region: CATSRQGVYEQYF. The nucleotides are TGTGCCACCAGCAGACAGGGTGTCTACGAGCAGTACTTC.